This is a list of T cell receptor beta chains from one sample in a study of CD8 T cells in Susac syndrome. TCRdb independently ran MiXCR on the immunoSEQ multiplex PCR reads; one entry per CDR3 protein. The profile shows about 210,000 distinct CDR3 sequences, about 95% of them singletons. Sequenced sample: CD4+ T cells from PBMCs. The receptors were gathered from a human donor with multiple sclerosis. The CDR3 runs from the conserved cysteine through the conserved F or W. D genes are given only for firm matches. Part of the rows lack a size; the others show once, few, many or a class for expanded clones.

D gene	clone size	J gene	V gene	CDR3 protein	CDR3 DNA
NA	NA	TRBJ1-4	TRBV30	CAWSGGSGPNEKLFF	TGTGCCTGGAGTGGAGGGTCCGGGCCTAATGAAAAACTGTTTTTT
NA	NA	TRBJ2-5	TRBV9	CASSFSGTVGETQYF	TGTGCCAGCAGCTTCAGCGGGACAGTAGGGGAGACCCAGTACTTC
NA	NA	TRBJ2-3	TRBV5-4	CATGFVTDTQYF	TGTGCCACCGGGTTTGTGACAGATACGCAGTATTTT
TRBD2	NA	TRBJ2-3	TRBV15	CATSREGVAGGTDTQYF	TGTGCCACCAGCAGAGAGGGGGTAGCGGGAGGCACAGATACGCAGTATTTT
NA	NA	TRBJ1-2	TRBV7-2	CASSLDRTNGYTF	TGTGCCAGCAGCTTAGACAGGACCAATGGCTACACCTTC
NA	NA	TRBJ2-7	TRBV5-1	CASSLDGGLFYEQYF	TGCGCCAGCAGCTTGGACGGCGGACTATTCTACGAGCAGTACTTC
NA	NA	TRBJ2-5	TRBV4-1	CASSQIGLTVETQYF	TGCGCCAGCAGCCAAATTGGACTCACGGTAGAGACCCAGTACTTC
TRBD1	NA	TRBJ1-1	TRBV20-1	CSATGTANTEAFF	TGCAGTGCCACCGGGACAGCTAACACTGAAGCTTTCTTT
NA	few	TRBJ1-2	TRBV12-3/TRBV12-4	CASSLGRNYGYTF	TGTGCCAGCAGTTTGGGCCGGAACTATGGCTACACCTTC
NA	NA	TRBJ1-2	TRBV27	CASSLSGYGYTF	TGTGCCAGCAGTTTGTCGGGCTATGGCTACACCTTC
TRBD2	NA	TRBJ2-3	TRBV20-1	CSATSGSDTQYF	TGCAGTGCTACTAGCGGGAGTGATACGCAGTATTTT
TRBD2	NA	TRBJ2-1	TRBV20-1	CSATPGLAGRYEQFF	TGCAGTGCTACACCCGGACTAGCGGGACGATATGAGCAGTTCTTC
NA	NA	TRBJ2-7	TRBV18	CASSRQDEQYF	TGTGCCAGCTCAAGGCAGGACGAGCAGTACTTC
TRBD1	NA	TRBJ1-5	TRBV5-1	CASSLEGTGGQPQHF	TGCGCCAGCAGCCTGGAAGGGACAGGGGGTCAGCCCCAGCATTTT
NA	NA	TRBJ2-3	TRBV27	CASSSRGNTQYF	TGTGCCAGCAGTTCCAGGGGTAATACGCAGTATTTT
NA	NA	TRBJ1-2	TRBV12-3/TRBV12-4	CASSPRIDYGYTF	TGTGCCAGCAGTCCCCGGATCGACTATGGCTACACCTTC
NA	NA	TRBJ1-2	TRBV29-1	CSVVGGYGYTF	TGCAGCGTTGTAGGCGGCTATGGCTACACCTTC
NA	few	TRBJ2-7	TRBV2	CASSGSSYEQYF	TGTGCCAGCTCAGGCAGCAGCTACGAGCAGTACTTC
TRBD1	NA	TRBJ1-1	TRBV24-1	CATSESGQGATFF	TGTGCCACCAGTGAATCGGGACAGGGGGCGACTTTCTTT
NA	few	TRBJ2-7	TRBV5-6	CASSLSGDSYEQYF	TGTGCCAGCAGCTTGTCAGGGGACTCCTACGAGCAGTACTTC
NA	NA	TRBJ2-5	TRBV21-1	CASSKSKVDRYLPETQYF	TGTGCCAGCAGCAAAAGCAAGGTAGACAGATACCTTCCGGAGACCCAGTACTTC
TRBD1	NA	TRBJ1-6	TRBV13	CASRETGRLNSPLHF	TGTGCCAGCAGAGAGACAGGGAGGCTCAATTCACCCCTCCACTTT
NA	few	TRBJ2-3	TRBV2	CASRARDTQYF	TGTGCCAGCCGGGCTAGGGATACGCAGTATTTT
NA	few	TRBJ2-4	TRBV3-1	CASSQGLAKNIQYF	TGTGCCAGCAGCCAAGGATTAGCCAAAAACATTCAGTACTTC
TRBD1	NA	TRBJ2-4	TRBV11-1	CASTYRGAAKNIQYF	TGTGCCAGCACCTACAGGGGTGCAGCCAAAAACATTCAGTACTTC
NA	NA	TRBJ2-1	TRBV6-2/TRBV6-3	CASRNGYREQFF	TGTGCCAGCAGAAACGGGTACCGGGAGCAGTTCTTC
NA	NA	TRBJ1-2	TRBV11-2	CASSLEGRAPGYTF	TGTGCCAGCAGCTTAGAAGGCAGGGCCCCTGGCTACACCTTC
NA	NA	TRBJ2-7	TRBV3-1	CASSRRGAGYEQYF	TGTGCCAGCAGCCGGCGAGGGGCCGGCTACGAGCAGTACTTC
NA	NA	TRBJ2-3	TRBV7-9	CASRNDWNTQYF	TGTGCCAGCAGAAACGACTGGAATACGCAGTATTTT
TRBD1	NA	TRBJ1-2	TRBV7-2	CASSLESRGVNGYTF	TGTGCCAGCAGCTTAGAGAGCAGGGGGGTGAATGGCTACACCTTC
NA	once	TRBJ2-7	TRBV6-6	CASSYSKRAISYEQYF	TGTGCCAGCAGTTACTCGAAGCGGGCTATTTCCTACGAGCAGTACTTC
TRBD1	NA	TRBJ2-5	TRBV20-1	CSAEGQGGETQYF	TGCAGTGCCGAGGGACAGGGAGGAGAGACCCAGTACTTC
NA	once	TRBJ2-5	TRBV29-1	CSVAGPSQETQYF	TGCAGCGTAGCCGGACCCTCTCAAGAGACCCAGTACTTC
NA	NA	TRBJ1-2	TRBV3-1	CASSNLGGYTF	TGTGCCAGCAGCAACCTGGGGGGCTACACCTTC
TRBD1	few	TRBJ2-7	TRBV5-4	CASSLDRGLYEQYF	TGTGCCAGCAGCTTGGACAGGGGGCTTTACGAGCAGTACTTC
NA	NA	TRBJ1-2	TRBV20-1	CSAREPDNYGYTF	TGCAGTGCTAGAGAGCCCGATAACTATGGCTACACCTTC
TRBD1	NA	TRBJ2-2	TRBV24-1	CATSDAPPGQGRAGELFF	TGTGCCACCAGTGATGCACCACCGGGACAGGGGCGTGCCGGGGAGCTGTTTTTT